Listed below are T cell receptor beta chains from one sample, sequenced in a study of T-cell reconstitution after alpha-beta-depleted transplantation in children. TCRdb reprocessed the PCR reads via MiXCR and lists one record per CDR3 protein. Here the sample spans roughly 200,000 distinct CDR3 sequences, around 9.9% being singletons. Sequencing used PBMCs, obtained before TCRalphabeta/CD19-depleted stem cell transplant. These receptors were obtained from a child under two years old with acute myeloid leukemia, due to receive a stem cell transplant. Each CDR3 is given with its conserved first and last residue. D genes are given only for firm matches. Size tells how often a clone was seen (once, few, many) or the class of an expanded clone, and some rows leave it out.

CASSSGPQETQYF | TGCGCCAGCAGCTCAGGGCCCCAAGAGACCCAGTACTTC | TRBV5-1 | . | many | TRBJ2-5
CASSPDMATTEAFF | TGTGCCAGCAGCCCCGACATGGCTACCACTGAAGCTTTCTTT | TRBV11-2 | . | many | TRBJ1-1
CASKDRPGQPQHF | TGTGCCAGCAAGGACCGACCCGGGCAGCCCCAGCATTTT | TRBV6-5 | . | many | TRBJ1-5
CSARVRYGGLRAEAFF | TGCAGTGCTAGAGTCCGATACGGTGGGCTTCGGGCTGAAGCTTTCTTT | TRBV20-1 | . | few | TRBJ1-1
CASSFHPDRAYEQYF | TGCGCCAGCAGCTTTCACCCGGACAGGGCCTACGAGCAGTACTTC | TRBV5-1 | TRBD1 | many | TRBJ2-7
CSASTDTQYF | TGCAGTGCAAGCACAGATACGCAGTATTTT | TRBV20-1 | . | many | TRBJ2-3
CASSYRVGTSRSSYEQYF | TGCGCCAGCAGCTATCGGGTCGGGACTAGCAGAAGCTCCTACGAGCAGTACTTC | TRBV5-1 | TRBD2 | many | TRBJ2-7
CASSLLGQGVGYTF | TGCGCCAGCAGCTTGCTGGGACAGGGCGTTGGCTACACCTTC | TRBV5-1 | TRBD1 | many | TRBJ1-2
CASRPSGRAYNEQFF | TGTGCCAGCAGACCTAGCGGGAGGGCCTATAATGAGCAGTTCTTC | TRBV28 | TRBD2 | many | TRBJ2-1
CSAGRTGQYQETQYF | TGCAGTGCTGGGAGGACGGGACAGTACCAAGAGACCCAGTACTTC | TRBV20-1 | . | many | TRBJ2-5
CASSHLGPDTQYF | TGTGCCAGCAGCCACCTTGGTCCTGATACGCAGTATTTT | TRBV7-8 | . | many | TRBJ2-3
CASSSQIGGFPYEQYF | TGTGCCAGCAGTTCTCAAATAGGGGGGTTCCCCTACGAGCAGTACTTC | TRBV5-8 | . | few | TRBJ2-7
CASSERGTGARAEAFF | TGTGCCAGCAGTGAAAGGGGGACAGGGGCGAGGGCTGAAGCTTTCTTT | TRBV25-1 | TRBD1 | few | TRBJ1-1
CASSRVPGFSMVGIYGYTF | TGTGCCAGCAGCCGGGTGCCTGGATTCTCTATGGTGGGAATCTATGGCTACACCTTC | TRBV11-1 | . | many | TRBJ1-2
CASSLAGPGNIQYF | TGTGCCAGCAGCTTAGCGGGCCCCGGGAACATTCAGTACTTC | TRBV7-9 | . | many | TRBJ2-4
CASSQGQGGNYGYTF | TGTGCCAGCAGCCAAGGACAGGGGGGCAACTATGGCTACACCTTC | TRBV14 | TRBD1 | . | TRBJ1-2
CASSRLGGKEKLFF | TGTGCCAGCAGTCGACTGGGTGGAAAAGAAAAACTGTTTTTT | TRBV3-1 | . | . | TRBJ1-4
CASSPMQGEKLFF | TGTGCCAGCAGCCCGATGCAGGGCGAAAAACTGTTTTTT | TRBV12-3/TRBV12-4 | . | few | TRBJ1-4
CASSFLQTSTDTQYF | TGTGCCAGCAGCTTTCTTCAGACTAGCACAGATACGCAGTATTTT | TRBV5-5 | . | many | TRBJ2-3
CASSPRTSGANTGELFF | TGTGCCAGCAGTCCTCGGACTAGCGGGGCGAACACCGGGGAGCTGTTTTTT | TRBV28 | TRBD2 | many | TRBJ2-2
CASSSSFGGISGELFF | TGTGCCAGCAGCTCCTCCTTTGGCGGGATTTCCGGGGAGCTGTTTTTT | TRBV5-5 | . | . | TRBJ2-2
CAIKENTEAFF | TGTGCCATCAAAGAAAACACTGAAGCTTTCTTT | TRBV10-3 | . | many | TRBJ1-1
CASSSQSPGELFF | TGTGCCAGCAGTTCCCAGTCCCCCGGGGAGCTGTTTTTT | TRBV27 | . | many | TRBJ2-2
CASSSPSQWDYGYTF | TGTGCCAGCAGCTCCCCCTCTCAGTGGGACTATGGCTACACCTTC | TRBV7-2 | . | many | TRBJ1-2
CASSYGTDNSPLHF | TGTGCCAGCAGTTACGGGACCGATAATTCACCCCTCCACTTT | TRBV6-5 | . | many | TRBJ1-6